This T cell receptor beta chain was documented in a study of neurological immune-mediated disorders. Synthesis of cDNA was performed by 5'RACE using 10-nucleotide random UMIs. In each sequencing run, over 170 million TCR-beta sequences were generated from 15-18 subjects. TCRdb analysed the 5' RACE reads with MiXCR anew, one entry per CDR3 protein. Of tens of thousands of distinct CDR3 sequences in the sample, approximately 8.4% were seen once. General study points: Private repertoires in all groups were suggested by the finding that expanded clones across subjects shared no CDR3 amino acid sequences.

Time point of the sample: longitudinal time-point 3. This clonotype was detected ten times or more. The antigen remains unidentified. Sequenced: PBMCs. The receptor was isolated from a woman aged 40 to 55 in good health.

CDR3 DNA: TGCAGTGCTAGGGGACCGAGTCATACGCAGTATTTT. Its protein product is CSARGPSHTQYF. The rearrangement uses TRBV20-1 and TRBJ2-3; D possibly matches TRBD1 or TRBD2 (5 bases each). V lost 3 bases, J lost 7 bases, and 11 bases lay in between. Germline lookup yields CDR1 DFQATT and CDR2 SNEGSKA (reference sequence). The CDR3 contains 12 residues.